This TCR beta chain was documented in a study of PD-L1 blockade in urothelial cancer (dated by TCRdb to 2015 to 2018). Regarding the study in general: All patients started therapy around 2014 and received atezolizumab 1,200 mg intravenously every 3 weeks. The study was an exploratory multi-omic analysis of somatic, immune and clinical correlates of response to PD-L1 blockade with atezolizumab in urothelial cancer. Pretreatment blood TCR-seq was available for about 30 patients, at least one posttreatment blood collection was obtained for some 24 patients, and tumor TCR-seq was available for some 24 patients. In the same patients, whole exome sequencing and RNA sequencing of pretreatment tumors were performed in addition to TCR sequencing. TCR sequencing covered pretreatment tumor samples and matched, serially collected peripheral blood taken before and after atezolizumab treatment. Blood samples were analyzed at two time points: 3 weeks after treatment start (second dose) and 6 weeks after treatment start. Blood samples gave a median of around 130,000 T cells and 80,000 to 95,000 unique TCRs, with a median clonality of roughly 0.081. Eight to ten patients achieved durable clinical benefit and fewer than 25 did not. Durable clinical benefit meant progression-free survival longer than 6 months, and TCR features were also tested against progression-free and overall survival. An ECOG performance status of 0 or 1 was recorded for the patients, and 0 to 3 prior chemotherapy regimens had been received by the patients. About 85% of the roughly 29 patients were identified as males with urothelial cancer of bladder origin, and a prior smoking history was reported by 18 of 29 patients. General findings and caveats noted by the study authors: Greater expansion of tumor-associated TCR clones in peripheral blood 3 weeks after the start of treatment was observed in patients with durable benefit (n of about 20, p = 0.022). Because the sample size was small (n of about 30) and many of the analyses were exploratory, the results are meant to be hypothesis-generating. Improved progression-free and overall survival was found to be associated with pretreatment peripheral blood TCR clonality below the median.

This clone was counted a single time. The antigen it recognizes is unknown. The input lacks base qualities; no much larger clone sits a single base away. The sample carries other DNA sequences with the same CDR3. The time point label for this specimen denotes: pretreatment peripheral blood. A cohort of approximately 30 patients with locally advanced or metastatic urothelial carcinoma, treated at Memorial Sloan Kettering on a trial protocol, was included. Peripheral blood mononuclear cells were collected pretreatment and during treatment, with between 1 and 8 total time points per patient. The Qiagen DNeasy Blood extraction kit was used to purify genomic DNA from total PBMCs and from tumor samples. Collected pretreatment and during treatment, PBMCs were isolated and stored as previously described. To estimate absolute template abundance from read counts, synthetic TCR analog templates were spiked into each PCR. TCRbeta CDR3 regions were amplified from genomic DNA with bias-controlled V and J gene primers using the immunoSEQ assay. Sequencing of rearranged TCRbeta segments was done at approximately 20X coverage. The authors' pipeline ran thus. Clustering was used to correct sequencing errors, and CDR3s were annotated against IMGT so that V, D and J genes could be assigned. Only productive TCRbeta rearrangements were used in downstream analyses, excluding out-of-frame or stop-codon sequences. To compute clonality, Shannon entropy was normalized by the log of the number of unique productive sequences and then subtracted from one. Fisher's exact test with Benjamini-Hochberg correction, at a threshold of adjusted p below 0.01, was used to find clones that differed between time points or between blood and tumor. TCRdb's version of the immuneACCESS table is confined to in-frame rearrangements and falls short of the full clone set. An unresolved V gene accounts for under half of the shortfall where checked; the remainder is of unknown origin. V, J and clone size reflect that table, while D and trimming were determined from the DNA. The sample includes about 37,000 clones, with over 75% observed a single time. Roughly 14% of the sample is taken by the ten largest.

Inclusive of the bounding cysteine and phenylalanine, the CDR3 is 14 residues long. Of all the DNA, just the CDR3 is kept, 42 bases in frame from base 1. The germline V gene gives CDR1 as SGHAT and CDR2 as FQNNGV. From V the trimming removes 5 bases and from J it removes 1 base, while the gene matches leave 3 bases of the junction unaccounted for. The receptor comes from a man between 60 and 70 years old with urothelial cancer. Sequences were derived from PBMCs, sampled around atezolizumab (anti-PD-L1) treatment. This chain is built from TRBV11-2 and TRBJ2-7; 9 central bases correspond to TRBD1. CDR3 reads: CASSRQGGSYEQYF. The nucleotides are TGTGCCAGCAGCCGACAGGGGGGATCCTACGAGCAGTACTTC.